Below, 5 T cell receptor beta chains from the same sample are listed, as sequenced in a study of response to subunit inactivated influenza vaccine (dated by TCRdb to 2017 to 2018). The library was generated by RT-PCR. TCRdb lists the instrument as Illumina HiSeq 2500. In TCRdb, the public reads were trimmed at Q25 with fastp and aligned with MiXCR, with productive beta chains retained. Each CDR3 protein gets just one entry, which takes the most common genes and DNA from the rows behind it. Counted in this sample were over 750,000 distinct CDR3 sequences; roughly 20% of them appeared once. 10% of the sample is in the top ten clones. The sample was PBMCs from blood, taken around 5 days after vaccination. Every receptor here comes from a man aged 50-60 years who received an inactivated influenza vaccine. Donor details come from another sample of the same person, matched by shared clones.

This clonotype has more than one count but fewer than ten. The rearrangement joins TRBV6-4 to TRBJ2-7; 10 bases are a match to TRBD2. V was clipped by 6 bases and J by 0 bases; unmatched bases: 5. The CDR3 loop spans 15 amino acids. Germline V lookup: CDR1 MRHNA, CDR2 SNTAGT. The CDR3 region is CASSRLAGDSYEQYF. As DNA, the CDR3 is TGTGCCAGCAGCCGACTAGCGGGTGACTCCTACGAGCAGTACTTC.

The sample holds a few counts of this clonotype. This chain connects TRBV10-3 to TRBJ1-2, with 7 bases identical to TRBD1. There are 15 residues in the CDR3. Per germline, CDR1 ENHRY and CDR2 SYGVKD. V lost 7 bases, J lost 1 base, and 9 bases stayed unmatched. DNA of the CDR3: TGTGCCATCACAGGACAGGCCGACTTTAACTATGGCTACACCTTC. It translates to CAITGQADFNYGYTF.

This clonotype was found a few times. The V gene is TRBV27, the J gene TRBJ2-2, with D tentatively TRBD1 (5 bases). V shed 4 bases and J shed 2 bases, with 11 bases lying between them. This CDR3 has 15 amino acids. Germline-derived CDR1 and CDR2 are MNHEY and SMNVEV (reference sequence). CDR3 sequence reads: CASSYWTTNTGELFF. In DNA, the CDR3 is TGTGCCAGCAGTTATTGGACAACAAACACCGGGGAGCTGTTTTTT.

This clonotype appeared many times. The chain employs TRBV20-1 and TRBJ2-3, with TRBD2 matching 8 bases. J gave up 2 bases and V 6 bases, and 10 bases lay outside the gene matches. Germline V gene data show CDR1 as DFQATT and CDR2 as SNEGSKA (reference sequence). CDR3 length: 15 residues. Here the CDR3 DNA reads TGCAGTGCCGGGGGGGTGCGGGGGACCACAGATACGCAGTATTTT. It is translated as CSAGGVRGTTDTQYF.

This clonotype has more than one count but fewer than ten. This rearrangement joins TRBV7-2 to TRBJ1-1; TRBD1 matches 7 bases. Germline V gene lookup returns CDR1 SGHTA and CDR2 FQGNSA. This CDR3 has 14 residues. V was clipped by 1 base and J by 3 bases; unmatched bases: 2. CDR3 sequence: CASSLGGQDTEAFF. The DNA for the CDR3 is TGTGCCAGCAGCTTAGGAGGACAGGACACTGAAGCTTTCTTT.